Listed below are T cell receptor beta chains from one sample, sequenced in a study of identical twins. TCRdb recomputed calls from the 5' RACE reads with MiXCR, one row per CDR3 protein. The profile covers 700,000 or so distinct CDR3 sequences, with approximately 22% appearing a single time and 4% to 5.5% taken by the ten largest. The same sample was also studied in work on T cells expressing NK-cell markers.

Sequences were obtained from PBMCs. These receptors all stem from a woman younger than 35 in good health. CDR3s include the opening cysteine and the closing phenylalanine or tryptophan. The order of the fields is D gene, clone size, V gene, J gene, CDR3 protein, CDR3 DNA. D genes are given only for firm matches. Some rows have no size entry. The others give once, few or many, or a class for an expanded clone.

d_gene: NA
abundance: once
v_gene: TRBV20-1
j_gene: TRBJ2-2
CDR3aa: CSASAGTTGELFF
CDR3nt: TGCAGTGCTAGTGCCGGAACCACCGGGGAGCTGTTTTTT

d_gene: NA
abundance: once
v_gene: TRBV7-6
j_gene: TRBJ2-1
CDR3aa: CASSRHRSEQFF
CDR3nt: TGTGCCAGCAGCCGGCATCGGAGTGAGCAGTTCTTC

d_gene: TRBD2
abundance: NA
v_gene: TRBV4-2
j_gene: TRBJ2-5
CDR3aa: CASSQDTSGAVETQYF
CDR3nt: TGTGCCAGCAGCCAAGATACTAGCGGGGCGGTGGAGACCCAGTACTTC

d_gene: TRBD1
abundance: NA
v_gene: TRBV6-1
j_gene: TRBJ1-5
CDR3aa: CASSEAGTGINQPQHF
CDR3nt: TGTGCCAGCAGTGAAGCGGGGACAGGTATCAATCAGCCCCAGCATTTT

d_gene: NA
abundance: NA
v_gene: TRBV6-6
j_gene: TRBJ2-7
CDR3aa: CASSFGPDYEQYF
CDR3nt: TGTGCCAGCAGCTTCGGACCGGACTACGAGCAGTACTTC

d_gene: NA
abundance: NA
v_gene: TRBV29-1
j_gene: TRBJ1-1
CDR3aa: CSVTGNTEAFF
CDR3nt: TGCAGCGTTACAGGGAACACTGAAGCTTTCTTT

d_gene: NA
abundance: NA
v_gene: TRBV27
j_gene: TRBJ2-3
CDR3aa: CASSGPARDTQYF
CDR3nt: TGTGCCAGCAGTGGGCCGGCGAGGGATACGCAGTATTTT

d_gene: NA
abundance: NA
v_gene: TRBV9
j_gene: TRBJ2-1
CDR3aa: CASSVGGGFEQFF
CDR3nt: TGTGCCAGCAGCGTAGGAGGCGGCTTTGAGCAGTTCTTC

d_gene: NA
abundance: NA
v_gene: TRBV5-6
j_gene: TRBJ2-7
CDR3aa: CASSSLREQAQYF
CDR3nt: TGTGCCAGCAGCTCCCTTAGGGAACAGGCTCAGTACTTC

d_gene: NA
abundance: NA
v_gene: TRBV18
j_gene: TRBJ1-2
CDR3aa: CASSTQGNYGYTF
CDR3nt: TGTGCCAGCTCAACCCAAGGGAACTATGGCTACACCTTC

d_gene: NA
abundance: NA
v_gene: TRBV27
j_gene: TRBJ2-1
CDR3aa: CASSRLVVGDEQFF
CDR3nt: TGTGCCAGCAGTAGACTCGTGGTTGGCGATGAGCAGTTCTTC

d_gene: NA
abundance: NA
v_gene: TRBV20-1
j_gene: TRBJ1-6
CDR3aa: CSAEGGSYNSPLHF
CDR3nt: TGCAGTGCTGAGGGGGGGTCCTATAATTCACCCCTCCACTTT

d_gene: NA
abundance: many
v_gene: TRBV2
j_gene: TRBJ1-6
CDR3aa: CASSEAGDNSPLHF
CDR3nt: TGTGCCAGCAGTGAGGCAGGGGATAATTCACCCCTCCACTTT

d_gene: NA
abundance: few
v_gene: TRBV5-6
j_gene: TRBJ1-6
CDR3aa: CASGRRGAPLHF
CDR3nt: TGTGCCAGCGGGCGGCGAGGTGCACCCCTCCACTTT

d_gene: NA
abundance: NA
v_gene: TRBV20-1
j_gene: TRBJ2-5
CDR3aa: CSAGTLGTETQYF
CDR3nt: TGCAGTGCGGGTACCCTAGGAACAGAGACCCAGTACTTC

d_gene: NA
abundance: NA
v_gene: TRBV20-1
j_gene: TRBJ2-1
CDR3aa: CSALEGVAYNEQFF
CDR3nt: TGCAGTGCTCTGGAGGGGGTGGCCTACAATGAGCAGTTCTTC

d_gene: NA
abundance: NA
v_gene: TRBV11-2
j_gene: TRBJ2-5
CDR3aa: CASSLGSSGWETQYF
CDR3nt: TGTGCCAGCAGCTTAGGCTCCTCAGGATGGGAGACCCAGTACTTC

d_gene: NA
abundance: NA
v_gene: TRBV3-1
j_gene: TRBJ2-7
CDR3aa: CASSLEPAYSYEQYF
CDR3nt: TGTGCCAGCAGCCTAGAACCAGCTTACTCCTACGAGCAGTACTTC

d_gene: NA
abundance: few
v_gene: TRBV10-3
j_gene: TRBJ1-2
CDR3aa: CAIGTPNYGYTF
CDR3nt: TGTGCCATTGGGACTCCGAACTATGGCTACACCTTC

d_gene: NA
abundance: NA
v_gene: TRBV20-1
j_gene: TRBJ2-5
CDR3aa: CSAAQSPSGETQYF
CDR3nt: TGCAGTGCTGCGCAGTCTCCCTCGGGGGAGACCCAGTACTTC

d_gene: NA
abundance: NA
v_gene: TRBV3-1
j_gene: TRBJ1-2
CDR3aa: CASSPSDGRSYGYTF
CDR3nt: TGTGCCAGCAGCCCGAGCGACGGCAGGTCCTATGGCTACACCTTC

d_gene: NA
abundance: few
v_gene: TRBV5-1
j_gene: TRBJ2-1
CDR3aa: CASSLDGTEYNEQFF
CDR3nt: TGCGCCAGCAGCTTGGATGGGACGGAATACAATGAGCAGTTCTTC

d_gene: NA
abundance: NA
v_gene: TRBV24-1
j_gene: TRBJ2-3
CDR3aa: CATSDSFLDTQYF
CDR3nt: TGTGCCACCAGTGATTCGTTTCTAGATACGCAGTATTTT

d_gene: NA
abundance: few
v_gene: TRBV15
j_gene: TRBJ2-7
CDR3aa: CATSRVVGRGFYEQYF
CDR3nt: TGTGCCACCAGCAGGGTTGTAGGTAGGGGCTTCTACGAGCAGTACTTC

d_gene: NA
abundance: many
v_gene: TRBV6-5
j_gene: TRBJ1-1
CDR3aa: CASSYGWEGGNNEAFF
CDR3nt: TGTGCCAGCAGTTACGGGTGGGAGGGAGGTAATAATGAAGCTTTCTTT

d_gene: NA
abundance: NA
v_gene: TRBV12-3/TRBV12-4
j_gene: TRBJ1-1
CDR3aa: CASTVGALEAFF
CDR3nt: TGTGCCAGCACGGTTGGAGCCCTGGAAGCTTTCTTT

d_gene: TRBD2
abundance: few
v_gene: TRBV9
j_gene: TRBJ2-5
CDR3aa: CASSKRGVETQYF
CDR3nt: TGTGCCAGCAGCAAACGGGGGGTTGAGACCCAGTACTTC

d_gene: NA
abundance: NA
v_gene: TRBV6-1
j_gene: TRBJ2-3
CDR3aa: CASSLQGISTDTQYF
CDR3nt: TGTGCCAGCAGTCTTCAGGGAATAAGCACAGATACGCAGTATTTT

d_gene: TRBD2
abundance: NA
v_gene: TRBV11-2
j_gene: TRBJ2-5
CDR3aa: CASSNMVTSGRRGETQYF
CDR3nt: TGTGCCAGCAGCAACATGGTAACTAGCGGGAGGAGAGGAGAGACCCAGTACTTC

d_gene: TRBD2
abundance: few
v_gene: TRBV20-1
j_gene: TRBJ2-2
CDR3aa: CSARGDGGKSGELFF
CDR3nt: TGCAGTGCTAGAGGGGACGGGGGGAAGTCCGGGGAGCTGTTTTTT

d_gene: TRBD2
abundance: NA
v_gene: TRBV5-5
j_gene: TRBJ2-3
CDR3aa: CASTVGLEGDTQYF
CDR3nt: TGTGCCAGCACCGTAGGACTAGAAGGAGATACGCAGTATTTT